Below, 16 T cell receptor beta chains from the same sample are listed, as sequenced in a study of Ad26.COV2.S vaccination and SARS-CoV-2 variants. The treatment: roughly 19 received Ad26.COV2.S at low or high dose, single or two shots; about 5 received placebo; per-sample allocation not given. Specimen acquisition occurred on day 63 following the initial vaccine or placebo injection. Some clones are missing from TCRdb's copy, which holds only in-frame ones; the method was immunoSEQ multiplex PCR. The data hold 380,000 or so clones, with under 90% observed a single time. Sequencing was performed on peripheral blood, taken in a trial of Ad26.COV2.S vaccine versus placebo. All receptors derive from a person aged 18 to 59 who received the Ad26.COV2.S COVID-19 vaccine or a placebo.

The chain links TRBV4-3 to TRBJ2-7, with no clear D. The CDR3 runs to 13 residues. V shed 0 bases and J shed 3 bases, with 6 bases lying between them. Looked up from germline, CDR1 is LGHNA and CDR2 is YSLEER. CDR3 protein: CASSQDIYYEQYF. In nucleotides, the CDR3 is TGCGCCAGCAGCCAAGATATCTACTACGAGCAGTACTTC.

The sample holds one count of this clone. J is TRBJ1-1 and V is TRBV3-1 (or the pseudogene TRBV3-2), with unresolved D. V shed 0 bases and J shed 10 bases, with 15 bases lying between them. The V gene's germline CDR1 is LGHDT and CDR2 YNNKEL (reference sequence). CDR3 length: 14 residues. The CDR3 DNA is TGTGCCAGCAGCCAAGATACCCGCCCTAGATCAGCTTTCTTT. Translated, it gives CASSQDTRPRSAFF.

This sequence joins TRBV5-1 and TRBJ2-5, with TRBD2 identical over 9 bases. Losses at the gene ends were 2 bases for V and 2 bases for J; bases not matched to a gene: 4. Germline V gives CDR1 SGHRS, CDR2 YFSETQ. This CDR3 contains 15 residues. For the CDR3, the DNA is TGCGCCAGCAGCTTTAGCGGGGGCCCGCAAGAGACCCAGTACTTC. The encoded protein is CASSFSGGPQETQYF.

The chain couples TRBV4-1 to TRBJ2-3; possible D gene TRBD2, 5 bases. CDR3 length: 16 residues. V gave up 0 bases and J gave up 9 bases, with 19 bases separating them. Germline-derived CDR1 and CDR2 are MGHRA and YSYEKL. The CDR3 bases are TGCGCCAGCAGCCAAGATGCTGGAGACTACACGGGGACGCAGTATTTT. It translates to CASSQDAGDYTGTQYF.

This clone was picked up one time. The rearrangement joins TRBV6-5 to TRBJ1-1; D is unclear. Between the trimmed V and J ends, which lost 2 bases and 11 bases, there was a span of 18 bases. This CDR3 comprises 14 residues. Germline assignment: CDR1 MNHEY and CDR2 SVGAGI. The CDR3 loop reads CASSYVSADLGAFF. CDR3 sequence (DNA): TGTGCCAGCAGTTACGTGAGTGCAGACCTTGGGGCTTTCTTT.

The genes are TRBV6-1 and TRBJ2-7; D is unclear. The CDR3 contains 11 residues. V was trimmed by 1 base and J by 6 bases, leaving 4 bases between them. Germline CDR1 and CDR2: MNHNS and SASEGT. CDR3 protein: CASSEGGEQYF. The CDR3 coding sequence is TGTGCCAGCAGTGAAGGGGGCGAGCAGTACTTC.

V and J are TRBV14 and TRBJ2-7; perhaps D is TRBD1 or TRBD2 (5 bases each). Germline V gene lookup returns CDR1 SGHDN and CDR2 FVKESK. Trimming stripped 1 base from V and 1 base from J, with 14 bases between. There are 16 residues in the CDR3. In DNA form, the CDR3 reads TGTGCCAGCAGCCAAGTAAGACGGGGCCAGTCCTACGAGCAGTACTTC. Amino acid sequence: CASSQVRRGQSYEQYF. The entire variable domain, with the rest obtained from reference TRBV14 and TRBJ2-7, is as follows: EAGVTQFPSHSVIEKGQTVTLRCDPISGHDNLYWYRRVMGKEIKFLLHFVKESKQDESGMPNNRFLAERTGGTYSTLKVQPAELEDSGVYFCASSQVRRGQSYEQYFGPGTRLTVT.

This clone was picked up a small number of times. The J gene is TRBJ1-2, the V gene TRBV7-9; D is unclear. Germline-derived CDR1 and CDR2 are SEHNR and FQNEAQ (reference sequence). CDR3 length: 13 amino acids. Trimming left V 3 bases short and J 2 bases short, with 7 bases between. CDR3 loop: CASSLEANYGYTF. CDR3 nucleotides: TGTGCCAGCAGCTTGGAGGCAAACTATGGCTACACCTTC. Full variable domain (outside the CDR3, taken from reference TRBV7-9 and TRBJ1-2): DTGVSQNPRHKITKRGQNVTFRCDPISEHNRLYWYRQTLGQGPEFLTYFQNEAQLEKSRLLSDRFSAERPKGSFSTLEIQRTEQGDSAMYLCASSLEANYGYTFGSGTRLTVV.

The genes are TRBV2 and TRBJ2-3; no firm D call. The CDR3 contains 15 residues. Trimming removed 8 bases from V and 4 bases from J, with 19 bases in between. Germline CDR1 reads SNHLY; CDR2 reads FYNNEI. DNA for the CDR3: TGTGCCAGCCATTCCGGGTCTAACGGTGCAGATACGCAGTATTTT. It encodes CASHSGSNGADTQYF. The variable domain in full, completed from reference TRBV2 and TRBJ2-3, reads EPEVTQTPSHQVTQMGQEVILRCVPISNHLYFYWYRQILGQKVEFLVSFYNNEISEKSEIFDDQFSVERPDGSNFTLKIRSTKLEDSAMYFCASHSGSNGADTQYFGPGTRLTVL.

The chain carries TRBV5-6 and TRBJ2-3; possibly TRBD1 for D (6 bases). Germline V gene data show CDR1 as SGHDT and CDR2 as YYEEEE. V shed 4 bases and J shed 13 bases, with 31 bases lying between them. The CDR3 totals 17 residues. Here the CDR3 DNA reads TGTGCCAGCAGCCACCAACGGACAGCGCGATCGTTATTTTCGGAGTATTTT. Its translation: CASSHQRTARSLFSEYF.

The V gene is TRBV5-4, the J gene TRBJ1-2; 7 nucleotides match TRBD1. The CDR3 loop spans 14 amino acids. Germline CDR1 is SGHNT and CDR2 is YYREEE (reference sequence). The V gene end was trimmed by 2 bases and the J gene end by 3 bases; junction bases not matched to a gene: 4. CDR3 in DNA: TGTGCCAGCAGCTTAAGACAGGGTTACTATGGCTACACCTTC. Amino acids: CASSLRQGYYGYTF.

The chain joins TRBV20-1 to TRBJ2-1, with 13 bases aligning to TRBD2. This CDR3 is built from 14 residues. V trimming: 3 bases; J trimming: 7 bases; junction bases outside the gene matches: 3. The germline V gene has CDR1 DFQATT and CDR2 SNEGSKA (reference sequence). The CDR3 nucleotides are TGCAGTGCTAGTACGGGACTAGCGGGGAATGAGCAGTTCTTC. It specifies CSASTGLAGNEQFF.

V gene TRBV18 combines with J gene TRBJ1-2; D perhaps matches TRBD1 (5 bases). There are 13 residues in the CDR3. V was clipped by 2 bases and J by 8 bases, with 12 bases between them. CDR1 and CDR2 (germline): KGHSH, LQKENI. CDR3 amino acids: CASSPTGYYGYTF. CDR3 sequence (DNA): TGTGCCAGCTCACCAACAGGATATTACGGCTACACCTTC.

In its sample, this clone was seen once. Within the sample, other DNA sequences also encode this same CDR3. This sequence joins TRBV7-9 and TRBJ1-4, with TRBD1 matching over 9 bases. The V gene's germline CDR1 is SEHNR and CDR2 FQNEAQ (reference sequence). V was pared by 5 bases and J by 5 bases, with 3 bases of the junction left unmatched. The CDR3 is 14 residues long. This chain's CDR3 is CASSLGQGNEKLFF. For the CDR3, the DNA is TGTGCCAGCAGCCTGGGACAGGGCAATGAAAAACTGTTTTTT.

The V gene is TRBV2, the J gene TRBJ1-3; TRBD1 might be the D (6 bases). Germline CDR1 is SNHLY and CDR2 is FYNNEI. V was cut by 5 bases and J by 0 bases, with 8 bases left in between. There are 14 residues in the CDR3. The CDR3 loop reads CASSTQGSGNTIYF. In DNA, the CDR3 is TGTGCCAGCAGTACACAGGGCTCTGGAAACACCATATATTTT.

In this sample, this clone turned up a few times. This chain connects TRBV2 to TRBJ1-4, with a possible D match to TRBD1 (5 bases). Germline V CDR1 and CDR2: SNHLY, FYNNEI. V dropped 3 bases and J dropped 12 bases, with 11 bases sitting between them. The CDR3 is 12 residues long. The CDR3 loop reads CASSEGWGELFF. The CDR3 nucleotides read TGTGCCAGCAGTGAGGGTTGGGGGGAACTGTTTTTT.